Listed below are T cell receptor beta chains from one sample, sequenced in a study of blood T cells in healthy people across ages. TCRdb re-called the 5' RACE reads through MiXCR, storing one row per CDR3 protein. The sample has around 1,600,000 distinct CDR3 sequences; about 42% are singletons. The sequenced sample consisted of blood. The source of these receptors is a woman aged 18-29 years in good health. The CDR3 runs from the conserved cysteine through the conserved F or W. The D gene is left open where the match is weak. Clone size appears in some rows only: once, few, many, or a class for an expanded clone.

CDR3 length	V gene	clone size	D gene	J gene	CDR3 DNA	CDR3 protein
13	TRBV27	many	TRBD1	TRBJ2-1	TGTGCCAGCAGATTTGGGACAGCGAAGGAGCAGTTCTTC	CASRFGTAKEQFF
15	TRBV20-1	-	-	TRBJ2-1	TGCAGTGCTGGACCATCCACAAGCTCCTACAATGAGCAGTTCTTC	CSAGPSTSSYNEQFF
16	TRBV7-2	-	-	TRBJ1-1	TGTGCCAGCAGCCGCTCCGGAGCAAGTCCGAACACTGAAGCTTTCTTT	CASSRSGASPNTEAFF
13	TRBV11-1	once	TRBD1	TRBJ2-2	TGTGCCAGCCGGACAGGGTTCACCGGGGAGCTGTTTTTT	CASRTGFTGELFF
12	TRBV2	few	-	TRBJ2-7	TGTGCCAGCAGATCAGTAGCCTACGAGCAGTACTTC	CASRSVAYEQYF
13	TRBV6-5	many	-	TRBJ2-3	TGTGCCAGCAGTTACTCGGAGGGGGATACGCAGTATTTT	CASSYSEGDTQYF
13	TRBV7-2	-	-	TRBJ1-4	TGTGCCAGCAGCCCCCCAGGCCGAGTAAAACTGTTTTTT	CASSPPGRVKLFF
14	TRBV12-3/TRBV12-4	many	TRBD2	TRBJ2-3	TGTGCCAGCAGTCTAGCGGGAGCCCCAGATACGCAGTATTTT	CASSLAGAPDTQYF
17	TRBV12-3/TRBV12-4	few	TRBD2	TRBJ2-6	TGTGCCAGCAGTCCTCATCCGGGGGGCTCTGGGGCCAACGTCCTGACTTTC	CASSPHPGGSGANVLTF
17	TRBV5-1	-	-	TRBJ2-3	TGCGCCAGCAGTAAGAAGTGGGGGGACCGGAACACGGATACGCAGTATTTT	CASSKKWGDRNTDTQYF
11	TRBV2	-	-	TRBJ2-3	TGTGCCAGCATTGGGGCAGATACGCAGTATTTT	CASIGADTQYF
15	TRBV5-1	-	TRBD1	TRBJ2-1	TGCGCCAGCAGCCCCAGACAGGGAAGGGAAAATGAGCAGTTCTTC	CASSPRQGRENEQFF
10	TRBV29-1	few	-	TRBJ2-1	TGCAGCGTTGAACGCAATGAGCAGTTCTTC	CSVERNEQFF
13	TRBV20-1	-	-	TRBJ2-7	TGCAGTGCTGGGAGAGTCTCCTACAATGAGCAGTACTTC	CSAGRVSYNEQYF
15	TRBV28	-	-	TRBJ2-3	TGTGCCAGCAGTCCGGTTGGGGGCGTAGGGCCTACGCAGTATTTT	CASSPVGGVGPTQYF
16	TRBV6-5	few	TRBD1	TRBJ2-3	TGTGCCAGCAGTTACTCAGGCAGGGGGCATATAGATACGCAGTATTTT	CASSYSGRGHIDTQYF
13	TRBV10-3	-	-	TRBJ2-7	TGTGCCATCAGGGACGTAGGCCAGGAGGAGCAGTACTTC	CAIRDVGQEEQYF
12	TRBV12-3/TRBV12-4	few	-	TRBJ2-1	TGTGCCAGCAGTTCACAGGGTATTGAGCAGTTCTTC	CASSSQGIEQFF
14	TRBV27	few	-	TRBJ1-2	TGTGCCAGCAGTACCCGGGGCGATGTAAATGGCTACACCTTC	CASSTRGDVNGYTF
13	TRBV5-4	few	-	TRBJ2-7	TGTGCCAGCAGCTTGGAACCCCTTGGCGAGCAGTACTTC	CASSLEPLGEQYF
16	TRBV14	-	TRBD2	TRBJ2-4	TGTGCCAGCAGCCAAGTTAGCGGGGGCCTGAACAATGAGCAGTACTTC	CASSQVSGGLNNEQYF
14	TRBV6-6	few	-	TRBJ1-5	TGTGCCAGCAGTCTTGGACGGGTCAATCAGCCCCAGCATTTT	CASSLGRVNQPQHF
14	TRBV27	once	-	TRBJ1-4	TGTGCCAGCAGTTCACTATTTTCTAATGAAAAACTGTTTTTT	CASSSLFSNEKLFF
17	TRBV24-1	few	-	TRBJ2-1	TGTGCCACCAGTGGGGGCCCGGGAGATGGGATTATGAATGAGCAGTTCTTC	CATSGGPGDGIMNEQFF
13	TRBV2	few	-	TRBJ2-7	TGTGCCAGCAGTGAAGGGGTTTTGGACGAGCAGTACTTC	CASSEGVLDEQYF
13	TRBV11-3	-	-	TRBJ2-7	TGTGCCAGCAGCCCCCAACAGGGCTATGAGCAGTACTTC	CASSPQQGYEQYF